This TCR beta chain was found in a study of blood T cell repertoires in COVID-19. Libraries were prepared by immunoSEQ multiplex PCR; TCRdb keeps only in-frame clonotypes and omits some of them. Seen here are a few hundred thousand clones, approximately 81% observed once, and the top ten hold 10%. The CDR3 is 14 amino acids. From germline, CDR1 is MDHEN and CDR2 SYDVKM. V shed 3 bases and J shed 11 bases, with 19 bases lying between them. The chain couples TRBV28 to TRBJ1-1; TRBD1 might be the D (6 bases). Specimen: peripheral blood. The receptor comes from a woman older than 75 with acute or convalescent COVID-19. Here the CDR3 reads CASSLGGRRVRAFF. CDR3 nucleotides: TGTGCCAGCAGTTTGGGGGGGCGGAGGGTTAGGGCTTTCTTT.